The sequence of this TCR beta chain was determined in a study of lymphopenia after photon versus proton radiotherapy. Notes on the study in general: Proton therapy kept repertoires fairly stable, unlike photons, which gained effector/memory cells.

Assay: immunoSEQ multiplex PCR; the TCRdb copy retains only in-frame clones and omits some. The sample carries under 80,000 clones, 75% to 90% recorded once. Germline CDR1 is SGHRS and CDR2 is YFSETQ. The V gene end was trimmed by 0 bases and the J gene end by 5 bases; junction bases not matched to a gene: 7. The CDR3 length is 15 residues. Points on this clone: The antigen remains undetermined.

The chain employs TRBV5-1 and TRBJ1-1, with 7 bases matching TRBD1. The TCR sequence derives from a man in his forties with gastric cancer. The specimen was peripheral blood, collected from a patient treated with photon-based radiotherapy. The CDR3 sequence: CASSLGTGVGTEAFF. DNA of the CDR3: TGCGCCAGCAGCTTGGGAACAGGGGTAGGGACTGAAGCTTTCTTT.